This TCR beta chain stems from a study of PD-1 blockade in mismatch repair-deficient tumors. About this clone: Its antigen is still unknown.

Trimming removed 5 bases from V and 3 bases from J; junction bases left unmatched: 19. Germline assignment: CDR1 LNHDA and CDR2 SQIVND (reference sequence). The CDR3 runs 19 residues. Sequencing used immunoSEQ multiplex PCR; TCRdb keeps in-frame clones, though not all of them. This sample has around 30,000 clones, with around 80% found just once. Overall study findings and caveats: After pembrolizumab, tumor-resident clones rose rapidly, then generally contracted before radiologic responses.

Material: PBMCs, obtained approximately 6 weeks after starting pembrolizumab. This chain connects TRBV19 to TRBJ2-7; TRBD2 matches at 10 bases. This receptor was obtained from an adult with mismatch repair-deficient cancer. The CDR3 here is CASSYRTGLAGESVYEQYF. DNA for the CDR3: TGTGCCAGTAGTTACCGGACAGGGCTAGCGGGAGAATCCGTCTACGAGCAGTACTTC.